This TCR beta chain comes out of a study of T cells in Graves' hyperthyroidism and ophthalmopathy. In the study overall: Peripheral blood was acquired at first diagnosis, ahead of any therapy whatsoever.

Trimming at V came to 6 bases and at J to 2 bases, leaving 6 bases not matched to a gene. The CDR3 has 16 amino acids. The germline CDR1 and CDR2 sequences are LNHDA and SQIVND (reference sequence). Among the patients, aged 18 to 65, hyperthyroidism was newly diagnosed and had lasted under 2 months. PBMCs came from roughly 10 ml fresh peripheral blood. Turning to this clonotype: Its specificity is unknown.

Researchers took RNA transcripts and amplified the TCR beta CDR3 regions from them. First-round RT-PCR of the TCR CDR3 relied on the HTBI primer set. In TCRdb, the multiplex PCR reads were re-called with MiXCR into one record per CDR3 protein. The sample yields some 150,000 distinct CDR3 sequences, about 20% seen once. General study results and limits: Among clonotypes expanded in thyroid above 0.001, most were also found in blood.

Sequenced input: blood. The chain uses TRBV19 and TRBJ1-5, with 11 bases identical to TRBD1. The source is a woman aged 50 to 65 with Graves' hyperthyroidism that later progressed to Graves' ophthalmopathy. CDR3: CASSKRTGGGNQPQHF. The CDR3, as DNA: TGTGCCAGTAGCAAACGGACAGGGGGCGGCAATCAGCCCCAGCATTTT.